Listed below are T cell receptor beta chains from one sample, sequenced in a study of OX40 agonist ivuxolimab in advanced cancers. Generated by immunoSEQ multiplex PCR, the TCRdb table keeps only in-frame clones and is missing some. The sample has 75,000 to 90,000 clones, about 90% seen once. Sequences were derived from CD4+ or CD8+ T cells sorted from blood, sampled in a trial of the OX40 agonist ivuxolimab. The receptors were sampled from an adult with an advanced solid tumor such as melanoma, head and neck, liver or kidney cancer. Each CDR3 is given with its conserved first and last residue. Each record gives: clone size, J gene, V gene, D gene, CDR3 DNA, CDR3 protein. D genes are given only for firm matches. The listing skips clone size in some rows; elsewhere it reads once, few, many or a size class.

size: -; J: TRBJ1-6; V: TRBV4-1; D: -; DNA: TGCGCCAGCAGCCAAGAAGAAGGCGGGTCGGAGGCCAATTCACCCCTCCACTTT; CDR3: CASSQEEGGSEANSPLHF
size: -; J: TRBJ2-1; V: TRBV9; D: TRBD2; DNA: TGTGCCAGCAGCGTTTCGAGCGGGAGAAGTAATGAGCAGTTCTTC; CDR3: CASSVSSGRSNEQFF
size: -; J: TRBJ2-1; V: TRBV9; D: -; DNA: TGTGCCAGCAGCGTCGCCGGGACATACAATGAGCAGTTCTTC; CDR3: CASSVAGTYNEQFF
size: -; J: TRBJ2-1; V: TRBV6-5; D: TRBD2; DNA: TGTGCCAGCAGTTACTTTCTAGCGGGGGATGAGCAGTTCTTC; CDR3: CASSYFLAGDEQFF
size: -; J: TRBJ2-7; V: TRBV30; D: -; DNA: TGTGCCTGGAGTGGACTAGGACCCGACGAGCAGTACTTC; CDR3: CAWSGLGPDEQYF
size: -; J: TRBJ2-3; V: TRBV5-4; D: TRBD1; DNA: TGTGCCAGCAGCTTTGAAAAGGGACAGGGACCCACAGATACGCAGTATTTT; CDR3: CASSFEKGQGPTDTQYF
size: few; J: TRBJ1-2; V: TRBV28; D: -; DNA: TGTGCCAGCAGTTTGAAGACACTTTATGGCTACACCTTC; CDR3: CASSLKTLYGYTF
size: -; J: TRBJ2-3; V: TRBV6-1; D: TRBD2; DNA: TGTGCCAGCCAGGGCGGGGGGGCAGGAGATACGCAGTATTTT; CDR3: CASQGGGAGDTQYF
size: -; J: TRBJ2-3; V: TRBV7-9; D: -; DNA: TGTGCCAGCAGCTTGTTTTTCGGGGGTAACACAGATACGCAGTATTTT; CDR3: CASSLFFGGNTDTQYF
size: -; J: TRBJ1-5; V: TRBV6-5; D: -; DNA: TGTGCCAGCAGTCCGACTCTCGGGGTAAAACAGCCCCAGCATTTT; CDR3: CASSPTLGVKQPQHF
size: -; J: TRBJ2-3; V: TRBV7-2; D: -; DNA: TGTGCCAGCAGCTCTCCCACAGATACGCAGTATTTT; CDR3: CASSSPTDTQYF
size: -; J: TRBJ2-5; V: TRBV7-9; D: -; DNA: TGTGCCAGCAGCTCTCCGTACCAAGAGACCCAGTACTTC; CDR3: CASSSPYQETQYF
size: -; J: TRBJ2-1; V: TRBV6-5; D: -; DNA: TGTGCCAGCAGCCCATTCGCCCGGTCCCTCAAGTTCTTC; CDR3: CASSPFARSLKFF
size: -; J: TRBJ2-3; V: TRBV27; D: TRBD2; DNA: TGTGCCAGCAGTCTGCTGACTAGCGGGGGCACAGATACGCAGTATTTT; CDR3: CASSLLTSGGTDTQYF
size: -; J: TRBJ2-7; V: TRBV4-3; D: -; DNA: TGCGCCAGCAGCCAAGAGCGTGCAGTGAAGTACGAGCAGTACTTC; CDR3: CASSQERAVKYEQYF
size: -; J: TRBJ1-2; V: TRBV28; D: -; DNA: TGTGCCAGCAGCCCGGACAGTCTGGATCGCTACACCTTC; CDR3: CASSPDSLDRYTF
size: -; J: TRBJ2-7; V: TRBV28; D: -; DNA: TGTGCCAGCAGTATGACGGGAACCCCCTACGAGCAGTACTTC; CDR3: CASSMTGTPYEQYF
size: -; J: TRBJ1-5; V: TRBV19; D: -; DNA: TGTGCCAGTAGTATAGGCTTCAATCAGCCCCAGCATTTT; CDR3: CASSIGFNQPQHF
size: -; J: TRBJ2-1; V: TRBV7-2; D: TRBD2; DNA: TGTGCCAGCAGCCCTTGGTTAGCGGGAGGGAATGAGCAGTTCTTC; CDR3: CASSPWLAGGNEQFF
size: -; J: TRBJ2-3; V: TRBV7-2; D: TRBD2; DNA: TGTGCCAGCAGCTTAGCAGCGGGATGGTGGGATACGCAGTATTTT; CDR3: CASSLAAGWWDTQYF
size: -; J: TRBJ2-3; V: TRBV19; D: TRBD2; DNA: TGTGCCAGTAGTATGCTAGCGGGAGTGGGGATTACAGATACGCAGTATTTT; CDR3: CASSMLAGVGITDTQYF
size: -; J: TRBJ1-1; V: TRBV5-6; D: -; DNA: TGTGCCAGCAGCCTGCACACTGAAGCTTTCTTT; CDR3: CASSLHTEAFF
size: -; J: TRBJ1-1; V: TRBV29-1; D: -; DNA: TGCAGCGTTGAGTTGTCTGGAGCTTTCTTT; CDR3: CSVELSGAFF